This TCR beta chain was identified in a study of beta chain features in type 1 diabetes. About the study: There was similarity between patients and healthy donors in age, gender and cell yields.

In its sample, this clone was seen a few times. What it binds is unknown. The study reverse transcribed the entire isolated RNA, so it sequenced expressed TCRB transcripts. Repertoires were generated with immunoSEQ multiplex PCR, while TCRdb's copy carries only in-frame clones and drops some. The data contain some 640,000 clones, around 15% of them singletons. CDR1 SGDLS and CDR2 YYNGEE come from the germline V gene. This CDR3 has 14 residues. V lost 4 bases and J 6 bases, leaving 15 bases between the germline ends. Study-wide findings and caveats: Moderate but significant shortening of TCRB CDR3s was recorded in all four CD4+ subsets from Type 1 diabetes patients.

Sequenced sample: naive CD4+ T cells from blood. The receptor was derived from a man between 18 and 35 years old with type 1 diabetes. The rearrangement uses TRBV9 and TRBJ2-3; maybe TRBD1 (6 bases). The CDR3 DNA reads TGTGCCAGCAGCACCCCCAGAGGGGGTGATACGCAGTATTTT. Amino acids: CASSTPRGGDTQYF.